This is a list of T cell receptor beta chains from one sample in a study of cytotoxic CD8 clonotypes in ibrutinib-treated CLL. Profiling relied on immunoSEQ multiplex PCR, and the TCRdb table lists in-frame clones only, not all of them. The table lists about 140,000 clones, approximately 90% of them singletons. Sequenced here: PBMCs, sampled after 12 months of ibrutinib treatment. Receptors were obtained from a human donor with chronic lymphocytic leukemia. Both conserved end residues are part of each CDR3. Each record gives: J gene, clone size, D gene, V gene, CDR3 DNA, CDR3 protein. The D gene is left open where the match is weak. Size values are once, few and many counts, or a class for expanded clones, and some rows have none.

J: TRBJ1-1
size: NA
D: NA
V: TRBV7-9
DNA: TGTGCCAGCAGCTTAGGTCTAACGAACACTGAAGCTTTCTTT
CDR3: CASSLGLTNTEAFF

J: TRBJ2-1
size: NA
D: TRBD2
V: TRBV5-1
DNA: TGCGCCAGCAGGACTAGCGGATACAATGAGCAGTTCTTC
CDR3: CASRTSGYNEQFF

J: TRBJ2-7
size: NA
D: TRBD2
V: TRBV7-9
DNA: TGTGCCAGCAGCCCGACTAGCGGGAGTGTCGAGCAGTACTTC
CDR3: CASSPTSGSVEQYF

J: TRBJ2-7
size: NA
D: NA
V: TRBV5-4
DNA: TGTGCCAGCAGCTTGGCGGATACCTACGAGCAGTACTTC
CDR3: CASSLADTYEQYF

J: TRBJ1-4
size: NA
D: NA
V: TRBV5-1
DNA: TGCGCCAGCAGCCCCGACAGCACCCTTAATGAAAAACTGTTTTTT
CDR3: CASSPDSTLNEKLFF

J: TRBJ1-5
size: NA
D: NA
V: TRBV10-3
DNA: TGTGCCATCAGCCTCCTGGGGGATCAGCCCCAGCATTTT
CDR3: CAISLLGDQPQHF

J: TRBJ2-1
size: NA
D: TRBD2
V: TRBV18
DNA: TGTGCCAGCTCACCACCGGGACTAGCGGGAGGTAATGAGCAGTTCTTC
CDR3: CASSPPGLAGGNEQFF

J: TRBJ2-7
size: NA
D: TRBD1
V: TRBV25-1
DNA: TGTGCCAGCAGTAACCGGGACAGAAACTACGAGCAGTACTTC
CDR3: CASSNRDRNYEQYF

J: TRBJ2-3
size: NA
D: NA
V: TRBV6-5
DNA: TGTGCCAGCAGTTACTCTGGAGGGGGGGCAGATACGCAGTATTTT
CDR3: CASSYSGGGADTQYF

J: TRBJ1-5
size: once
D: NA
V: TRBV5-8
DNA: TGTGCCAGCAGCTTGGTGTGGGGGACGAGTAGCAATCAGCCCCAGCATTTT
CDR3: CASSLVWGTSSNQPQHF